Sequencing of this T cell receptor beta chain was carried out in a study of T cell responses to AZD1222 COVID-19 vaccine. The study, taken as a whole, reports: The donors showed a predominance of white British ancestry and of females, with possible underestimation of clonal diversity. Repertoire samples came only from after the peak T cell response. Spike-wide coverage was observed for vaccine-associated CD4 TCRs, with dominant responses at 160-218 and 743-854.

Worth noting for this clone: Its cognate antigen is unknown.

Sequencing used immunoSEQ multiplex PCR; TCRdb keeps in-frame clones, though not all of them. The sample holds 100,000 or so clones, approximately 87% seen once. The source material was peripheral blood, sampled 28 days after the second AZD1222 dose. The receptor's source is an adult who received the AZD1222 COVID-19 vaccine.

CDR3 bases: TGTGCCAGCAGGACAGGGAGGGAAAAACTGTTTTTT. It encodes CASRTGREKLFF. J is TRBJ1-4 and V is TRBV19; 8 nucleotides line up with TRBD1. The trim removed 9 bases at V and 8 bases at J, leaving 5 bases unmatched. Per germline, CDR1 LNHDA and CDR2 SQIVND (reference sequence). The CDR3 totals 12 residues.